This T cell receptor beta chain was sequenced for a study of cytomegalovirus exposure and HLA in healthy donors. This CDR3 comprises 19 residues. After removal of 1 base from V and 4 bases from J, the junction contained 14 bases not matched to a gene. The germline gives CDR1 SGHTA, CDR2 FQGNSA. This table comes from immunoSEQ multiplex PCR, and its TCRdb copy is limited to in-frame clones, with some not included. This table holds over 250,000 clones, approximately 86% found once. The sequenced sample consisted of PBMCs. V and J are TRBV7-2 and TRBJ2-7, with 12 bases matching TRBD2. This clonotype originated in a woman in her thirties in good health and CMV-seropositive. The CDR3 DNA reads TGTGCCAGCAGCTTAGGCTTGGCTAGCGGGGGGGCCAAGCTGTACGAGCAGTACTTC. This gives the protein CASSLGLASGGAKLYEQYF.